Below are 29 T cell receptor beta chains sequenced from a single sample in a study of identical twins. TCRdb independently ran MiXCR on the 5' RACE reads; one entry per CDR3 protein. The sample lists 500,000 to 650,000 distinct CDR3 sequences; roughly 6.6% were seen once. These data are also associated with another study on yellow fever vaccine responses in identical twins.

Sequenced sample: PBMCs. All receptors come from a woman aged 18-29 years in good health.

CDR3 residues: CASSLGQGRPPSSYNEQFF. CDR3 coding DNA: TGTGCCAGCAGCTTAGGACAGGGTAGGCCGCCCTCCTCCTACAATGAGCAGTTCTTC. The rearrangement uses TRBV7-8 and TRBJ2-1; 7 nucleotides agree with TRBD1. The CDR3 contains 19 residues. The V segment lost 1 base and the J segment 0 bases; nucleotides outside the gene matches: 12. CDR1 and CDR2 (germline): SGHVS, FQNEAQ.

The rearrangement links TRBV14 to TRBJ2-1, with unresolved D. The CDR3 covers 16 residues. V was trimmed by 1 base and J by 2 bases, leaving 12 bases between them. Per germline, CDR1 SGHDN and CDR2 FVKESK. The CDR3 coding sequence is TGTGCCAGCAGCCAAGGAACTCGTCTGGCCTACAATGAGCAGTTCTTC. Translating it yields CASSQGTRLAYNEQFF.

This clonotype appeared a few times. This chain links TRBV7-9 with TRBJ1-1, with D possibly TRBD1 on 5 matching bases. The CDR3 consists of 13 residues. Deletions cut 1 base from V and 13 bases from J, with 16 bases between. The V gene's germline CDR1 is SEHNR and CDR2 FQNEAQ (reference sequence). The DNA of the CDR3 is TGTGCCAGCAGCTTAGGGGAAACAGGTTACGGTTTCTTT. Residues: CASSLGETGYGFF.

In this sample, this clonotype turned up a few times. The CDR3 bases are TGCAGTGCGAACGTCCCCGGACAGGGGACTGAAGCTTTCTTT. Protein: CSANVPGQGTEAFF. V usage is TRBV20-1 and J usage is TRBJ1-1; TRBD1 matches 9 bases. With 6 bases clipped from V and 5 bases from J, the junction kept 10 bases outside the gene matches. The CDR3 length is 14 residues. Per the germline V gene, CDR1 is DFQATT and CDR2 is SNEGSKA (reference sequence).

V gene TRBV7-2 combines with J gene TRBJ2-1; 7 bases line up with TRBD2. Looked up from germline, CDR1 is SGHTA and CDR2 is FQGNSA. V shed 5 bases, J shed 2 bases, and the junction held 9 bases outside the gene matches. CDR3 length: 16 residues. The CDR3: CASSLAASGAYNEQFF. The CDR3 DNA sequence: TGTGCCAGCAGCCTGGCTGCAAGCGGGGCCTACAATGAGCAGTTCTTC. Based on the CDR3 plus reference TRBV7-2 and TRBJ2-1, the full variable domain is GAGVSQSPSNKVTEKGKDVELRCDPISGHTALYWYRQSLGQGLEFLIYFQGNSAPDKSGLPSDRFSAERTGGSVSTLTIQRTQQEDSAVYLCASSLAASGAYNEQFFGPGTRLTVL.

The chain carries TRBV7-6 and TRBJ1-1; D gene unclear. CDR1 SGHVS and CDR2 FNYEAQ come from the germline V gene. The CDR3 loop spans 13 amino acids. The V end was cut by 5 bases, the J end by 1 base, with 8 bases between. CDR3: CASSLMPNTEAFF. As DNA, the CDR3 is TGTGCCAGCAGCCTCATGCCGAACACTGAAGCTTTCTTT.

A few counts support this clonotype. The chain combines TRBV4-1 with TRBJ2-5; weak D call: TRBD2 (7 bases). The ends were cut back, 3 bases at V and 4 bases at J, with 12 bases in the middle. The CDR3 covers 14 residues. Germline loops: CDR1 MGHRA, CDR2 YSYEKL. The CDR3 loop is CASSQWGGRETQYF. Here the CDR3 DNA reads TGCGCCAGCAGCCAGTGGGGGGGCCGAGAGACCCAGTACTTC.

The chain has TRBV19 and TRBJ2-1; TRBD2 agrees at 9 bases. The CDR3 totals 16 residues. Unmatched junction bases numbered 10, after V lost 3 bases and J lost 7 bases. Germline V gene sequence: CDR1 LNHDA, CDR2 SQIVND (reference sequence). The CDR3 reads CASSMPRGGRVNEQFF. The DNA of the CDR3 is TGTGCCAGTAGTATGCCACGGGGCGGGAGGGTTAATGAGCAGTTCTTC. Full variable domain (remainder filled in from reference TRBV19 and TRBJ2-1): DGGITQSPKYLFRKEGQNVTLSCEQNLNHDAMYWYRQDPGQGLRLIYYSQIVNDFQKGDIAEGYSVSREKKESFPLTVTSAQKNPTAFYLCASSMPRGGRVNEQFFGPGTRLTVL.

This clonotype was seen ten or more times. The chain recombines TRBV12-3 or TRBV12-4 with TRBJ1-5; D remains unclear. The length of the CDR3 is 14 residues. V lost 3 bases and J 3 bases, leaving 9 bases between the germline ends. DNA of the CDR3: TGTGCCAGCAGTTTTTCGGTTTTCAATCAGCCCCAGCATTTT. This translates into CASSFSVFNQPQHF.

The rearrangement links TRBV13 to TRBJ2-2; D unclear. The CDR3 length is 14 residues. Trimming pared 5 bases from V and 3 bases from J, leaving 10 bases between. Per the germline V gene, CDR1 is PRHDT and CDR2 is FYEKMQ (reference sequence). The DNA for the CDR3 is TGTGCCAGCAGCCAGACAAGAGACACCGGGGAGCTGTTTTTT. It yields the protein CASSQTRDTGELFF.

This clonotype was seen many times. V gene TRBV5-6 combines with J gene TRBJ2-4; TRBD1 matches at 9 bases. In germline, CDR1 is SGHDT, CDR2 YYEEEE. J lost 4 bases, V lost 0 bases, and 8 bases had no gene match. This CDR3 is built from 17 residues. CDR3 amino acids: CASSLGGTGLSKNIQYF. The CDR3 DNA is TGTGCCAGCAGCTTGGGTGGGACAGGGCTCTCAAAAAACATTCAGTACTTC.

The genes are TRBV4-1 and TRBJ1-2; the match to TRBD1 covers 8 bases. There are 15 residues in the CDR3. With V trimmed by 4 bases and J by 5 bases, 9 bases remained unmatched. From germline, CDR1 is MGHRA and CDR2 YSYEKL. The CDR3 reads CASSLTRTGIYGYTF. Written as DNA, the CDR3 is TGCGCCAGCAGCCTGACCAGGACAGGGATATATGGCTACACCTTC.

V usage is TRBV5-1 and J usage is TRBJ2-2, with TRBD1 identical over 12 bases. With 6 bases clipped from V and 5 bases from J, the junction kept 8 bases outside the gene matches. The CDR3 runs to 16 residues. CDR1 and CDR2 from the germline V gene are SGHRS and YFSETQ. CDR3 in amino acids: CASIDRDRGQTGELFF. CDR3 bases: TGCGCCAGCATCGACCGGGACAGGGGGCAAACCGGGGAGCTGTTTTTT.

The rearrangement links TRBV27 to TRBJ2-2, with unresolved D. The CDR3 spans 15 residues. The germline V and J ends were trimmed by 7 bases and 1 base, with 13 bases remaining between them. Germline-derived CDR1 and CDR2 are MNHEY and SMNVEV (reference sequence). The CDR3 loop is CASTTRLGNTGELFF. The CDR3 region has the DNA TGTGCCAGCACTACACGATTAGGGAACACCGGGGAGCTGTTTTTT.

V usage is TRBV24-1 and J usage is TRBJ1-2; perhaps TRBD1 as D (6 bases). V lost 2 bases to trimming and J lost 4 bases, with 13 bases between them. The CDR3 runs to 15 residues. The germline CDR1 and CDR2 sequences are KGHDR and SFDVKD. CDR3 coding DNA: TGTGCCACCAGTGATTCCGGACAGCCTTTCTATGGCTACACCTTC. It yields the protein CATSDSGQPFYGYTF.

This clonotype was observed a few times. V gene TRBV7-6 combines with J gene TRBJ2-1, with D possibly matching TRBD2 (6 bases). Germline CDR1 reads SGHVS; CDR2 reads FNYEAQ. V was pared by 4 bases and J by 5 bases, with 6 bases between. This CDR3 contains 12 residues. The CDR3 nucleotides read TGTGCCAGCAGCTCGGGGGACAATGAGCAGTTCTTC. Protein product: CASSSGDNEQFF.

In its sample, this clonotype was seen many times. V is TRBV12-3 or TRBV12-4 and J is TRBJ1-1; D gene uncertain. Trimming cost V 7 bases and J 3 bases, with 18 bases left between them. This CDR3 has 15 amino acids. The CDR3 nucleotides read TGTGCCAGCACTTACCCTAGGAGGGAATACACTGAAGCTTTCTTT. Residues: CASTYPRREYTEAFF.

This clonotype has at least ten counts. The chain recombines TRBV5-1 with TRBJ2-1; the match to TRBD1 covers 9 bases. Germline CDR1 reads SGHRS; CDR2 reads YFSETQ. This CDR3 has 15 residues. Trimming took 0 bases from V and 6 from J; bases not matched to a gene: 4. This CDR3 reads CASSLGTGAGNEQFF. In DNA, the CDR3 is TGCGCCAGCAGCTTGGGGACAGGGGCCGGCAATGAGCAGTTCTTC. Together with reference TRBV5-1 and TRBJ2-1, the CDR3 gives the full variable domain: KAGVTQTPRYLIKTRGQQVTLSCSPISGHRSVSWYQQTPGQGLQFLFEYFSETQRNKGNFPGRFSGRQFSNSRSEMNVSTLELGDSALYLCASSLGTGAGNEQFFGPGTRLTVL.

The table lists this clonotype with a few counts. This chain uses TRBV2 with TRBJ2-1, with unresolved D. The germline V and J ends were trimmed by 7 bases and 5 bases, with 18 bases remaining between them. Germline values: CDR1 SNHLY, CDR2 FYNNEI. The CDR3 has 15 amino acids. CDR3 nucleotide sequence: TGTGCCAGCAAGTGGACGGACGGAGCAAACAATGAGCAGTTCTTC. The encoded protein is CASKWTDGANNEQFF. Complete variable domain (other parts from reference TRBV2 and TRBJ2-1): EPEVTQTPSHQVTQMGQEVILRCVPISNHLYFYWYRQILGQKVEFLVSFYNNEISEKSEIFDDQFSVERPDGSNFTLKIRSTKLEDSAMYFCASKWTDGANNEQFFGPGTRLTVL.

The sample holds a few counts of this clonotype. This chain uses TRBV20-1 with TRBJ2-7, with unresolved D. This CDR3 has 13 residues. The V gene lost 0 bases and the J gene lost 2 bases, with 8 bases spanning the gap. The V gene's germline CDR1 is DFQATT and CDR2 SNEGSKA (reference sequence). The CDR3, as DNA: TGCAGTGCTAGAGATGGAGCCGCCTACGAGCAGTACGTC. Translation: CSARDGAAYEQYV.

This clonotype has a handful of counts. The V gene is TRBV7-9, the J gene TRBJ2-5; 7 bases fit TRBD2. The CDR3 is 17 residues long. Germline lookup yields CDR1 SEHNR and CDR2 FQNEAQ (reference sequence). V gave up 8 bases and J gave up 4 bases; unmatched junction bases: 19. The DNA of the CDR3 is TGTGCCAGCTTACCCCCCTTCCGACTAGCCGGTCGAGAGACCCAGTACTTC. Translating it yields CASLPPFRLAGRETQYF.

This clonotype was counted at least ten times. The rearrangement links TRBV20-1 to TRBJ2-1; tentative D call: TRBD2 (7 bases). The CDR3 extends over 15 amino acids. Trimming pared 4 bases from V and 9 bases from J, leaving 22 bases between. Per the germline V gene, CDR1 is DFQATT and CDR2 is SNEGSKA (reference sequence). The CDR3 DNA reads TGCAGTGCTACCTCGGGGGGAGGGGGGGTGCTTGAGCAGTTCTTC. Its translation is CSATSGGGGVLEQFF.

This clonotype was picked up a small number of times. J is TRBJ2-1 and V is TRBV5-1, with TRBD2 matching over 11 bases. The V segment lost 0 bases and the J segment 10 bases; nucleotides outside the gene matches: 9. This CDR3 spans 16 amino acids. CDR1 is SGHRS, CDR2 YFSETQ, per germline. CDR3 residues: CASSLGSTSGNGEQFF. The CDR3 DNA reads TGCGCCAGCAGCTTGGGGTCGACTAGCGGGAATGGCGAGCAGTTCTTC.

This clonotype showed up just a few times. This rearrangement joins TRBV12-3 or TRBV12-4 to TRBJ2-1; TRBD1 matches 9 bases. The junction had 10 bases not matched to a gene; V was cut back by 5 bases and J by 8 bases. CDR3 length: 15 amino acids. The CDR3 is CASSLEKRQGDEQFF. The CDR3 DNA reads as TGTGCCAGCAGTCTAGAAAAACGACAGGGGGATGAGCAGTTCTTC.

This clonotype was seen more than once but under ten times. The gene calls are TRBV10-3 and TRBJ2-5; 9 bases are shared with TRBD1. The germline V gene encodes CDR1 ENHRY and CDR2 SYGVKD. The CDR3 covers 13 residues. Losses at the gene ends were 6 bases for V and 2 bases for J; bases not matched to a gene: 1. The CDR3 DNA is TGTGCCATCAGCGGACAGGGGCAAGAGACCCAGTACTTC. This translates into CAISGQGQETQYF.

This clonotype was recorded at least ten times. The CDR3 sequence is CANTLLDPYEQYF. The CDR3 nucleotides read TGTGCCAACACGTTACTAGATCCCTACGAGCAGTACTTC. The genes are TRBV2 and TRBJ2-7; D is possibly TRBD2 (5 bases). CDR3 length: 13 residues. CDR1 is SNHLY, CDR2 FYNNEI, per germline. The V end was cut by 10 bases, the J end by 2 bases, with 15 bases between. The entire variable domain, with the rest obtained from reference TRBV2 and TRBJ2-7, is as follows: EPEVTQTPSHQVTQMGQEVILRCVPISNHLYFYWYRQILGQKVEFLVSFYNNEISEKSEIFDDQFSVERPDGSNFTLKIRSTKLEDSAMYFCANTLLDPYEQYFGPGTRLTVT.

This clonotype appeared a few times. This chain joins TRBV25-1 and TRBJ2-3; no clear D gene. Germline CDR1 MGHDK, CDR2 SYGVNS. Trimming removed 4 bases from V and 8 bases from J, with 10 bases in between. The CDR3 is 12 residues long. The CDR3 region is CASSGTLGTQYF. DNA of the CDR3: TGTGCCAGCAGTGGCACGCTAGGTACGCAGTATTTT.

This sequence joins TRBV12-3 or TRBV12-4 and TRBJ2-5; TRBD2 matches 7 bases. CDR3 length: 16 residues. V lost 5 bases to trimming and J lost 6 bases; unmatched junction nucleotides: 15. The CDR3 is CASSPGGRWDGKTQYF. CDR3 nucleotide sequence: TGTGCCAGCAGTCCGGGGGGACGATGGGACGGAAAGACCCAGTACTTC.

The chain employs TRBV27 and TRBJ2-2, with 7 bases that match TRBD1. The CDR3 runs 16 residues. Germline CDR1 MNHEY, CDR2 SMNVEV (reference sequence). V shed 6 bases and J 1 base; nucleotides not matched to a gene: 8. CDR3 sequence reads: CASSPRRTGNTGELFF. The CDR3 region has the DNA TGTGCCAGCAGCCCCCGGCGGACAGGGAACACCGGGGAGCTGTTTTTT.